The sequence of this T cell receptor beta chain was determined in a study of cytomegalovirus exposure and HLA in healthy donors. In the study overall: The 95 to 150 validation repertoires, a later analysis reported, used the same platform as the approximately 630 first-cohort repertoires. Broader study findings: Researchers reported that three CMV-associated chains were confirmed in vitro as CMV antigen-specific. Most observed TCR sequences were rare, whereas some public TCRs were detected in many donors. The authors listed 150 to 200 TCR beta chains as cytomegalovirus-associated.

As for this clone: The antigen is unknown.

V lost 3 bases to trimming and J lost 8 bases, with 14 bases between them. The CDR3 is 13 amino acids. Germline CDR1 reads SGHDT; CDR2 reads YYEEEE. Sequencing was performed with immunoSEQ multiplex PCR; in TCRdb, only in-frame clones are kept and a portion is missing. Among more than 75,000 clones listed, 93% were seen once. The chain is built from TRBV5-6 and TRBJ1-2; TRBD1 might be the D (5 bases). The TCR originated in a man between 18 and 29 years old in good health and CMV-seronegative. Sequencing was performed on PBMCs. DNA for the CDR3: TGTGCCAGCAGCTATCAGGGAATAGGGGGCTACACCTTC. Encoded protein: CASSYQGIGGYTF.